This section outlines one T cell receptor (beta chain) sequence together with its context. What it binds is unknown. Both subsets, CD45RA+ naive and CD45RA-negative memory, were split from the CD4+ cells. Assay used: immunoSEQ multiplex PCR; TCRdb lists only in-frame clones, some missing. The table lists roughly 2.5 million clones, more than 80% of them singletons, with roughly 0.14% in the top ten. The source of the sample is a study of shared clonotypes between healthy human individuals. Across the study: Donor composition was a couple of women and three men, aged 18 to 49. Findings and limits, study-wide: Naive subsets usually exceeded memory subsets in estimated richness. Investigators collected only blood, and repertoires in tissues likely differ.

Germline assignment: CDR1 MNHEY and CDR2 SVGAGI. CDR3 length: 13 residues. Trimming stripped 2 bases from V and 7 bases from J, with 12 bases between. The sample comprised naive CD4+ T cells sorted from blood. Subset noted: CD45RA+ positively selected. The chain couples TRBV6-5 to TRBJ2-7; a possible D gene is TRBD1 (5 bases). This TCR was recovered from a man in his late teens or twenties in good health. In DNA, the CDR3 is TGTGCCAGCAGTTACGGCAGGGCGATGGAGCAGTACTTC. Translating it yields CASSYGRAMEQYF.